Each of the 22 T cell receptor beta chains below was sequenced from the same sample in a study of T-cell memory formation after mild COVID-19. One entry per CDR3 protein results from TCRdb running MiXCR on the 5' RACE reads. The table lists under 450,000 distinct CDR3 sequences, 20% to 25% of them singletons. Sequenced material: PBMCs or a T cell subset sorted from them (not recorded which). All receptors come from a man between 18 and 29 years old who had mild COVID-19 (a few samples of this study predate the infection). Cell type and time point are not known.

The chain employs TRBV7-9 and TRBJ2-5; D is unresolved. This CDR3 is 11 amino acids long. Germline V lookup: CDR1 SEHNR, CDR2 FQNEAQ (reference sequence). The V gene lost 3 bases and the J gene lost 9 bases, with 8 bases spanning the gap. The CDR3 DNA reads TGTGCCAGCAGCTTGAATGAGGCCCAGTACTTC. It translates to CASSLNEAQYF.

In this sample, this clonotype turned up a few times. The V and J genes are TRBV20-1 and TRBJ2-5, with D possibly TRBD2 on 6 matching bases. This CDR3 spans 15 amino acids. Germline V gene data show CDR1 as DFQATT and CDR2 as SNEGSKA (reference sequence). With 0 bases removed from V and 1 base from J, the gap between germline ends came to 12 bases. CDR3 DNA: TGCAGTGCTAGAGACCCGCCGGGGGTCCAAGAGACCCAGTACTTC. Encoded protein: CSARDPPGVQETQYF.

V is TRBV10-3 and J is TRBJ2-3; no firm D call. Trimming took off 6 bases at V and 1 base at J, with 11 bases between the two ends. The CDR3 covers 14 residues. The V gene's germline CDR1 is ENHRY and CDR2 SYGVKD. The DNA for the CDR3 is TGTGCCATCAGACGTCCGGACGGCACAGATACGCAGTATTTT. It translates to CAIRRPDGTDTQYF.

The chain employs TRBV7-3 and TRBJ1-3; D may be TRBD1 (5 bases). Germline loops: CDR1 SGHTA, CDR2 FQGTGA. The V and J ends lost 2 bases and 0 bases respectively, with 20 bases between them. This CDR3 has 19 amino acids. DNA of the CDR3: TGTGCCAGCAGCTTACCCCGGGCAGGGAAAGGGAGCTCTGGAAACACCATATATTTT. It translates to CASSLPRAGKGSSGNTIYF.

This clonotype appeared a few times. The gene calls are TRBV6-5 and TRBJ2-2; D uncertain. The ends were cut back, 5 bases at V and 5 bases at J, with 3 bases in the middle. The germline V gene has CDR1 MNHEY and CDR2 SVGAGI. The CDR3 consists of 11 residues. The chain's CDR3 is CASSQTGELFF. CDR3 in DNA: TGTGCCAGCAGTCAAACCGGGGAGCTGTTTTTT.

The chain uses TRBV7-8 and TRBJ1-5; D might be TRBD1 (5 bases). The CDR3 is 14 amino acids. Trimming took off 3 bases at V and 3 bases at J, with 9 bases between the two ends. CDR1 and CDR2 from the germline V gene are SGHVS and FQNEAQ. CDR3 DNA sequence: TGTGCCAGCAGCTTGGGGGGGAACAATCAGCCCCAGCATTTT. This translates into CASSLGGNNQPQHF. The full variable domain, with the rest looked up from reference TRBV7-8 and TRBJ1-5, is GAGVSQSPRYKVAKRGQDVALRCDPISGHVSLFWYQQALGQGPEFLTYFQNEAQLDKSGLPSDRFFAERPEGSVSTLKIQRTQQEDSAVYLCASSLGGNNQPQHFGDGTRLSIL.

The chain has TRBV10-3 and TRBJ2-5; 7 bases are shared with TRBD1. Germline V gene data show CDR1 as ENHRY and CDR2 as SYGVKD. This CDR3 contains 13 residues. V shed 4 bases and J 2 bases; nucleotides not matched to a gene: 1. The CDR3 DNA is TGTGCCATCAGTGCGGGACAGCAAGAGACCCAGTACTTC. It codes for CAISAGQQETQYF.

The J gene is TRBJ1-2, the V gene TRBV20-1; TRBD1 aligns across 7 bases. Germline values: CDR1 DFQATT, CDR2 SNEGSKA (reference sequence). This CDR3 has 13 residues. V was pared by 0 bases and J by 7 bases, with 5 bases of the junction left unmatched. CDR3 residues: CSARDGQVVGYTF. The CDR3 coding sequence is TGCAGTGCTAGAGACGGACAGGTTGTTGGCTACACCTTC.

The CDR3 here is CASSQTPRGRPGSPLHF. The CDR3 DNA reads TGCGCCAGCAGCCAAACCCCCAGGGGGAGGCCTGGTTCACCCCTCCACTTT. The chain combines TRBV4-1 with TRBJ1-6, with 7 positions matching TRBD1. Germline V gene lookup returns CDR1 MGHRA and CDR2 YSYEKL. V gave up 2 bases and J gave up 9 bases; unmatched junction bases: 13. The CDR3 runs to 17 residues.

In its sample, this clonotype was seen a few times. The chain has TRBV10-3 and TRBJ1-6, with D maybe TRBD1 (6 bases). The V end lost 0 bases, the J end lost 0 bases, and 9 bases lay between the germline ends. The CDR3 has 17 amino acids. Germline lookup yields CDR1 ENHRY and CDR2 SYGVKD. Written as DNA, the CDR3 is TGTGCCATCAGTGAGTCCGACAGGAGCTCCTATAATTCACCCCTCCACTTT. As protein: CAISESDRSSYNSPLHF.

The chain joins TRBV7-2 to TRBJ1-6; 9 positions match TRBD1. This CDR3 comprises 15 residues. J was trimmed by 7 bases and V by 5 bases; bases with no gene match: 6. Germline CDR1 and CDR2: SGHTA and FQGNSA. This chain's CDR3 is CASSVRQGGNSPLHF. The CDR3 DNA is TGTGCCAGCAGCGTGAGACAGGGGGGGAATTCACCCCTCCACTTT.

This clonotype has more than one count but fewer than ten. The chain employs TRBV20-1 and TRBJ2-2; 10 nucleotides agree with TRBD2. Germline V lookup: CDR1 DFQATT, CDR2 SNEGSKA (reference sequence). This CDR3 has 16 amino acids. Trimming at V came to 3 bases and at J to 7 bases, leaving 11 bases not matched to a gene. CDR3: CSASTSGGAYHGELFF. CDR3 coding DNA: TGCAGTGCTAGCACGAGCGGGGGGGCCTACCACGGGGAGCTGTTTTTT.

This clonotype was detected only a few times. The V call is TRBV9, the J call TRBJ2-1; no definite D call. Trimming stripped 0 bases from V and 9 bases from J, with 16 bases between. This CDR3 spans 15 amino acids. Germline values: CDR1 SGDLS, CDR2 YYNGEE. CDR3 region: CASSVDPQPVSEQFF. For the CDR3, the DNA is TGTGCCAGCAGCGTAGATCCCCAACCTGTAAGTGAGCAGTTCTTC.

This chain joins TRBV5-1 and TRBJ2-4; D uncertain. The CDR3 contains 14 residues. Germline V lookup: CDR1 SGHRS, CDR2 YFSETQ. Trimming took off 3 bases at V and 7 bases at J, with 14 bases between the two ends. CDR3 sequence: CASSSSTYGNIQYF. The CDR3 coding sequence is TGCGCCAGCAGCTCCTCGACGTATGGGAACATTCAGTACTTC.

This clonotype was found many times. V usage is TRBV4-1 and J usage is TRBJ2-5; no clear D gene. Looked up from germline, CDR1 is MGHRA and CDR2 is YSYEKL. Trimming pared 1 base from V and 2 bases from J, leaving 8 bases between. The CDR3 extends over 14 amino acids. DNA for the CDR3: TGCGCCAGCAGCCAAGTTCCAGGACAAGAGACCCAGTACTTC. Its translation is CASSQVPGQETQYF.

This clonotype was seen more than once but under ten times. The chain carries TRBV11-2 and TRBJ2-3, with 9 positions matching TRBD2. The ends lost 4 bases at V and 7 bases at J; junction bases unmatched: 6. The germline V gene encodes CDR1 SGHAT and CDR2 FQNNGV. This CDR3 has 14 residues. Here the CDR3 DNA reads TGTGCCAGCAGCTCGCGGGGGGGCGCTAATACGCAGTATTTT. It encodes CASSSRGGANTQYF.

CDR3 residues: CASSIQGSDTEAFF. As DNA, the CDR3 is TGCGCCAGCAGCATCCAGGGATCCGACACTGAAGCTTTCTTT. The rearrangement uses TRBV5-1 and TRBJ1-1; tentatively, D is TRBD1 (5 bases). Trimming left V 4 bases short and J 3 bases short, with 13 bases between. The CDR3 has 14 residues. Germline CDR1 and CDR2: SGHRS and YFSETQ.

This clonotype was found a few times. The genes are TRBV7-2 and TRBJ1-6, with D perhaps TRBD1 (5 bases). CDR3 length equals 15 residues. Trimming took 2 bases from V and 10 from J, leaving 15 bases between them. Germline V CDR1 and CDR2: SGHTA, FQGNSA. The CDR3 loop reads CASSLFEGLASPLHF. For the CDR3, the DNA is TGTGCCAGCAGCTTATTTGAGGGGCTGGCGTCACCCCTCCACTTT.

This clonotype was observed many times. The chain is built from TRBV4-2 and TRBJ2-7; possibly TRBD1 for D (5 bases). Trimming shortened V by 4 bases and J by 2 bases, and 12 bases separated the two germline ends. Per germline, CDR1 LGHNA and CDR2 YNFKEQ. CDR3 size: 14 residues. CDR3 in amino acids: CASSPEGVPYEQYF. CDR3 bases: TGTGCCAGCAGCCCAGAAGGGGTACCCTACGAGCAGTACTTC.

Only a few counts were recorded for this clonotype. The rearrangement links TRBV12-3 or TRBV12-4 to TRBJ1-5; D is perhaps TRBD1 (5 bases). With 7 bases removed from V and 5 bases from J, the gap between germline ends came to 15 bases. This CDR3 is built from 14 residues. The CDR3 DNA reads TGTGCCAGCACCGTGGCGGGGGGTTATCAGCCCCAGCATTTT. This gives the protein CASTVAGGYQPQHF.

This chain's CDR3 is CASRTLGPGELFF. The DNA for the CDR3 is TGCGCCAGCAGAACCCTCGGTCCCGGGGAGCTGTTTTTT. V usage is TRBV5-1 and J usage is TRBJ2-2; no clear D. The CDR3 covers 13 residues. V gave up 5 bases and J gave up 6 bases, with 11 bases separating them. CDR1 is SGHRS, CDR2 YFSETQ, per germline.

This chain joins TRBV4-1 and TRBJ2-3; D might be TRBD2 (6 bases). The CDR3 spans 17 residues. The V end lost 0 bases, the J end lost 2 bases, and 15 bases lay between the germline ends. In germline, CDR1 is MGHRA, CDR2 YSYEKL. CDR3 sequence: CASSQEHASALTDTQYF. CDR3 bases: TGCGCCAGCAGCCAAGAGCATGCTAGCGCACTCACAGATACGCAGTATTTT.